The rows below give T cell receptor beta chains drawn from one sample of a study of PD-1 blockade in classical Hodgkin lymphoma. The protocol was immunoSEQ multiplex PCR, while the TCRdb copy is restricted to in-frame clones and leaves out a portion. This sample carries tens of thousands of clones, 70% to 80% of them seen once, and the ten largest clones take around a fifth. The sample consisted of peripheral blood mononuclear cells (PBMCs), taken before the fourth cycle of nivolumab. These receptors were taken from a human donor with classical Hodgkin lymphoma. The conserved cysteine and the conserved F or W are not part of the CDR3 here. Each record gives: V gene, clone size, J gene, CDR3 protein. The size of a clone is reported for some rows only, either as once, few or many, or as a class for expanded clones.

>TRBV11-2|.|TRBJ2-3
ASSLDVQGPPDTQY
>TRBV14|.|TRBJ1-2
ASSQGRDGGYT
>TRBV6-1|.|TRBJ2-1
ATTRLAGDNEQF
>TRBV30|.|TRBJ1-2
AWSGFLGTPNYGYT
>TRBV10-3|.|TRBJ2-3
AIKPGLATDTQY
>TRBV19|.|TRBJ1-1
ASRKGTFFMNTEAF
>TRBV7-9|once|TRBJ1-4
ASSFPVGTTSTNEKLF
>TRBV10-2|.|TRBJ1-5
ASSENGNQPQH
>TRBV7-8|.|TRBJ2-1
ASSLVGTVTYNEQF
>TRBV7-2|few|TRBJ2-1
ASSTRQGAIEQF
>TRBV19|.|TRBJ2-1
ASSMGSGPYNEQF
>TRBV11-3|.|TRBJ2-7
ASSPGRESYEQY
>TRBV11-3|.|TRBJ2-3
ASSLSSGGIATQY
>TRBV25-1|once|TRBJ2-7
ASGRAGRFYEQY
>TRBV5-1|.|TRBJ2-3
ASSQFTSGGLTDTQY
>TRBV5-6|.|TRBJ2-2
ASSGANTGELF
>TRBV10-3|.|TRBJ2-5
AISEEPNQETQY
>TRBV19|.|TRBJ1-1
ASSIRTLTGDLRNTEAF
>TRBV10-3|.|TRBJ1-5
AIRQDLTGQPQH
>TRBV19|.|TRBJ1-2
ASSIGTGEYGYT
>TRBV5-1|.|TRBJ2-3
ASSLAGARDTQY
>TRBV10-3|.|TRBJ1-1
AISEPAWGSNTEAF
>TRBV6-1|.|TRBJ2-1
ASSGGGRGQGEQF
>TRBV7-9|.|TRBJ1-2
ASTASGQPNYGYT
>TRBV27|.|TRBJ2-2
ASSFWAGVRELF
>TRBV6-5|.|TRBJ1-3
ASRLGALTGDTIY
>TRBV29-1|once|TRBJ2-3
SVGTDRDTQY
>TRBV27|.|TRBJ2-1
ASSSRLAGNNEQF
>TRBV6-1|.|TRBJ2-1
ASKLGTVNEQF
>TRBV5-1|.|TRBJ1-1
ASSPKVGVTEAF
>TRBV2|.|TRBJ2-7
ASSGDLTYEQY
>TRBV7-7|.|TRBJ1-5
ASSLAFSADHQPQH
>TRBV5-1|.|TRBJ1-1
ASSLLGSTTGTEAF
>TRBV7-9|few|TRBJ1-1
ASSLEAGVGNTEAF
>TRBV29-1|large|TRBJ1-2
SVPNPQALDGYT
>TRBV19|.|TRBJ2-6
ASSVSGGWRANVLT
>TRBV21-1|.|TRBJ1-1
ASSKVGRGKPETMNTEAF
>TRBV12-5|.|TRBJ2-1
ASGSRLGSYNEQF
>TRBV19|.|TRBJ2-6
ASLDLLSGANVLT
>TRBV7-2|.|TRBJ1-1
ASSLRMNTEAF
>TRBV7-6|.|TRBJ2-1
ASSLAGLAYNEQF